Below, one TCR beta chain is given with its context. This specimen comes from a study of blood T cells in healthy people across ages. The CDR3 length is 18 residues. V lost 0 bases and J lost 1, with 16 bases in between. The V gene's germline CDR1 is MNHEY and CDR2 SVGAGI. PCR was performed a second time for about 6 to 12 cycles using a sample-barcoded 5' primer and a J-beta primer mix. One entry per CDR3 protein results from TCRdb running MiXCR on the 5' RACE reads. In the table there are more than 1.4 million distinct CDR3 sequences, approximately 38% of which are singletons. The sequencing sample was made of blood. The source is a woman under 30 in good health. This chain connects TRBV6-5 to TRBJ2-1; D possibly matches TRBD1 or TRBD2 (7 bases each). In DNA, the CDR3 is TGTGCCAGCAGTTACTCTTACCGCCAGGGGGGGTCCTACAATGAGCAGTTCTTC. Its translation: CASSYSYRQGGSYNEQFF.